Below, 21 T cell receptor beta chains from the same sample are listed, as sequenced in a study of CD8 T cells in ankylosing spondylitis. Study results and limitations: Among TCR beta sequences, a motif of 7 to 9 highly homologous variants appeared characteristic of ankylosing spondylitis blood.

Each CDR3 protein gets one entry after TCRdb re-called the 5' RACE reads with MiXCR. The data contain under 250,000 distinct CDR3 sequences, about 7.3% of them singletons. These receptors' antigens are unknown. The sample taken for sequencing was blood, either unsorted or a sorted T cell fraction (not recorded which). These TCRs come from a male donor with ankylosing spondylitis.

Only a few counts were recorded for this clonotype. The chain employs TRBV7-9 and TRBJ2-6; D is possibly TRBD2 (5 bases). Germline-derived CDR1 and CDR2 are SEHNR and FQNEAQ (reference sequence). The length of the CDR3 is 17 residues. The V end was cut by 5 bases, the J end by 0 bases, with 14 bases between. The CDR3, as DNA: TGTGCCAGCAGCCAGCCGGGAAAGGGCTCTGGGGCCAACGTCCTGACTTTC. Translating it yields CASSQPGKGSGANVLTF. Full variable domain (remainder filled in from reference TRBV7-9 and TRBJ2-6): DTGVSQNPRHKITKRGQNVTFRCDPISEHNRLYWYRQTLGQGPEFLTYFQNEAQLEKSRLLSDRFSAERPKGSFSTLEIQRTEQGDSAMYLCASSQPGKGSGANVLTFGAGSRLTVL.

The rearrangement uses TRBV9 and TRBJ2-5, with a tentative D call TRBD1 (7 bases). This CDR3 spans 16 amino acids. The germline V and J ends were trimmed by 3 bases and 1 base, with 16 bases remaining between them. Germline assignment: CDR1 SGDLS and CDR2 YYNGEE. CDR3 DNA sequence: TGTGCCAGCAGCGCCCTGACAGGGAGGCTCCAAGAGACCCAGTACTTC. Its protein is CASSALTGRLQETQYF.

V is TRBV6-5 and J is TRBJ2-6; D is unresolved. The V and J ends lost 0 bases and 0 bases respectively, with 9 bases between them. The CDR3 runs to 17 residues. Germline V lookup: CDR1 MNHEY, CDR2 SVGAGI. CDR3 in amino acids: CASSYSIRSSGANVLTF. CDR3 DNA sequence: TGTGCCAGCAGTTACTCGATCCGATCCTCTGGGGCCAACGTCCTGACTTTC.

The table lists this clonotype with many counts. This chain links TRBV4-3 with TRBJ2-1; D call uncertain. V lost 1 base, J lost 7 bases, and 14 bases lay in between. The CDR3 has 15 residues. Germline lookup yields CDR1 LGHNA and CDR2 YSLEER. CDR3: CASSQVFAERNEQFF. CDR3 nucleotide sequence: TGCGCCAGCAGCCAAGTTTTCGCTGAACGAAATGAGCAGTTCTTC.

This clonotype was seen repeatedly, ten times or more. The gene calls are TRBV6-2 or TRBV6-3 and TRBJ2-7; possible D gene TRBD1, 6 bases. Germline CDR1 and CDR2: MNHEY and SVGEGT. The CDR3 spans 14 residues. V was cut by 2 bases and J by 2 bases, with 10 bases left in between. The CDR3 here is CASSYGGRPYEQYF. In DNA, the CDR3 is TGTGCCAGCAGTTACGGGGGCAGACCCTACGAGCAGTACTTC.

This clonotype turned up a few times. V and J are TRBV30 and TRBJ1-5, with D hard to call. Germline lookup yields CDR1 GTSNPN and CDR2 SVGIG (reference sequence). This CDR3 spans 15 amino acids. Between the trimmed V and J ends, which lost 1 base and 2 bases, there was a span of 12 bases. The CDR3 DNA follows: TGTGCCTGGAGTGCCGGGTGGGAAGGCAATCAGCCCCAGCATTTT. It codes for CAWSAGWEGNQPQHF.

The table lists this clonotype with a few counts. CDR3 nucleotide sequence: TGTGCCAGCAGCTCCCGCCTAGCGGGGGACACAGATACGCAGTATTTT. As protein: CASSSRLAGDTDTQYF. V and J are TRBV7-9 and TRBJ2-3; 10 nucleotides align to TRBD2. V was clipped by 4 bases and J by 2 bases; unmatched bases: 6. This CDR3 region has 16 residues. The germline gives CDR1 SEHNR, CDR2 FQNEAQ (reference sequence).

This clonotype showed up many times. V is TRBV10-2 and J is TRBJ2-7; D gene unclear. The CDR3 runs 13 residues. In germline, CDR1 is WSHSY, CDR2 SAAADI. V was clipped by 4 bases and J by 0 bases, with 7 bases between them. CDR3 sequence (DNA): TGCGCCAGCAGTGTGAGCGTCTCCTACGAGCAGTACTTC. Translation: CASSVSVSYEQYF.

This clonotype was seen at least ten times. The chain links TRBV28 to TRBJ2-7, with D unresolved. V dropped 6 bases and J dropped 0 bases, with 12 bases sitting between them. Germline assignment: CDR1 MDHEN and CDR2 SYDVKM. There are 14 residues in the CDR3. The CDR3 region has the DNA TGTGCCAGCAGCATCCTTTCTGACTCCTACGAGCAGTACTTC. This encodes CASSILSDSYEQYF.

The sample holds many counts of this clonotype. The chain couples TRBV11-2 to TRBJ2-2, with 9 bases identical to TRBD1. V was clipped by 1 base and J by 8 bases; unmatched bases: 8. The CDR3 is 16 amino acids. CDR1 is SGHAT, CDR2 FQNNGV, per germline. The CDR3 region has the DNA TGTGCCAGCAGCTTAGGGGGACAGGGAGTTTTTGGGGAGCTGTTTTTT. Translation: CASSLGGQGVFGELFF.

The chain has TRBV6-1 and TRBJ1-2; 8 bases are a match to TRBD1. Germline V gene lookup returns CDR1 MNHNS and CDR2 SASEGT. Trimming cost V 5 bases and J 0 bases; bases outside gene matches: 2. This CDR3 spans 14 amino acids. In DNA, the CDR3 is TGTGCCAGCAGTCAGGGACAGGCTAACTATGGCTACACCTTC. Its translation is CASSQGQANYGYTF.

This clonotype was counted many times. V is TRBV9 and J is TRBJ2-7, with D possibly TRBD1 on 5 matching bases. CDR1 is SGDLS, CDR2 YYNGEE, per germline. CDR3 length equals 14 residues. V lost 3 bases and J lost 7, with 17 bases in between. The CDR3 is CASSETVEIREQYF. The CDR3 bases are TGTGCCAGCAGCGAGACAGTAGAAATTAGGGAGCAGTACTTC. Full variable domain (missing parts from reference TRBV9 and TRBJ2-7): DSGVTQTPKHLITATGQRVTLRCSPRSGDLSVYWYQQSLDQGLQFLIQYYNGEERAKGNILERFSAQQFPDLHSELNLSSLELGDSALYFCASSETVEIREQYFGPGTRLTVT.

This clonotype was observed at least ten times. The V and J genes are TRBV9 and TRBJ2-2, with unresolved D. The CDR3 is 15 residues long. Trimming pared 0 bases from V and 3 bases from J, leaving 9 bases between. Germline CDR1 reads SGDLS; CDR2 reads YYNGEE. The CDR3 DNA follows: TGTGCCAGCAGCGTAGCCGAAGCGTACACCGGGGAGCTGTTTTTT. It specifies CASSVAEAYTGELFF.

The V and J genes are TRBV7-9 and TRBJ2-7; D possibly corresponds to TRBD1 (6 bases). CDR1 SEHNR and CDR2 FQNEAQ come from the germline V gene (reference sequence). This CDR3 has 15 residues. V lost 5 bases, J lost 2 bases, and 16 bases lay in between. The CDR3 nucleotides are TGTGCCAGCAGCCCAGGGGCCCTGTCGGCCTACGAGCAGTACTTC. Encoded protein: CASSPGALSAYEQYF.

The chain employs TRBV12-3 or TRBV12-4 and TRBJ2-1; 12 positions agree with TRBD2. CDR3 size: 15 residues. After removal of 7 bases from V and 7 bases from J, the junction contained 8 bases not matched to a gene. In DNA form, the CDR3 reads TGTGCCAGCACCCCAACTAGCGGGGGGAGAAATGAGCAGTTCTTC. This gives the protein CASTPTSGGRNEQFF.

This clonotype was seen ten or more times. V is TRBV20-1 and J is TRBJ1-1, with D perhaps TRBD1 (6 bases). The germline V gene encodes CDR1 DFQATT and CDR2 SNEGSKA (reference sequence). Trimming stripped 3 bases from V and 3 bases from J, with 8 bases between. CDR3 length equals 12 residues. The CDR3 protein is CSASRGDTEAFF. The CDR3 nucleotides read TGCAGTGCTAGTAGGGGGGACACTGAAGCTTTCTTT.

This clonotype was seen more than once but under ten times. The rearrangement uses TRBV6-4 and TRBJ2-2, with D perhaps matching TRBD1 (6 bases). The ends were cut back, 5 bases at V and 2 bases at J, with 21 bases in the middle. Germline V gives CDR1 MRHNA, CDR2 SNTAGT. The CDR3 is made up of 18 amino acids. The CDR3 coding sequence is TGTGCCAGCAGTCCGGACGCACCGGGACATGAAAACACCGGGGAGCTGTTTTTT. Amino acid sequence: CASSPDAPGHENTGELFF.

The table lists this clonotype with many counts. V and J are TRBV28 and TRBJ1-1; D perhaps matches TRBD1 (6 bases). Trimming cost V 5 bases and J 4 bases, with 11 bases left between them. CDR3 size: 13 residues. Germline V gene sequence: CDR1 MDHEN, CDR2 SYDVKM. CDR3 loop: CASSLKDSTEAFF. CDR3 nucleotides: TGTGCCAGCAGTCTTAAGGACAGCACTGAAGCTTTCTTT.

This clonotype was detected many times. Written as DNA, the CDR3 is TGTGCCAGCAGTTATAATCCAGGGGGTGACACGCAGTATTTT. Translated, it gives CASSYNPGGDTQYF. The V call is TRBV12-3 or TRBV12-4, the J call TRBJ2-3, with 7 bases identical to TRBD1. V shed 4 bases and J 9 bases; nucleotides not matched to a gene: 10. This CDR3 region has 14 residues.

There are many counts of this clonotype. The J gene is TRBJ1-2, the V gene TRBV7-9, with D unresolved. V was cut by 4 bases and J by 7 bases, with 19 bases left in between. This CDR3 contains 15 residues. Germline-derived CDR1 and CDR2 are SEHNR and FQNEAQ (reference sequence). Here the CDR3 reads CASSSPEVFPGGYTF. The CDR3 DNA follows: TGTGCCAGCAGCTCCCCAGAGGTATTTCCGGGTGGCTACACCTTC.

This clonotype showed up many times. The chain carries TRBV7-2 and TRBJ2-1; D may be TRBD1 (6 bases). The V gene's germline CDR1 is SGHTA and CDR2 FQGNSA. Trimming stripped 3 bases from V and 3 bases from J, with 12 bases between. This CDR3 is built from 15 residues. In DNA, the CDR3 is TGTGCCAGCAGCTTGGGTACAGGGTTCTACAATGAGCAGTTCTTC. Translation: CASSLGTGFYNEQFF.